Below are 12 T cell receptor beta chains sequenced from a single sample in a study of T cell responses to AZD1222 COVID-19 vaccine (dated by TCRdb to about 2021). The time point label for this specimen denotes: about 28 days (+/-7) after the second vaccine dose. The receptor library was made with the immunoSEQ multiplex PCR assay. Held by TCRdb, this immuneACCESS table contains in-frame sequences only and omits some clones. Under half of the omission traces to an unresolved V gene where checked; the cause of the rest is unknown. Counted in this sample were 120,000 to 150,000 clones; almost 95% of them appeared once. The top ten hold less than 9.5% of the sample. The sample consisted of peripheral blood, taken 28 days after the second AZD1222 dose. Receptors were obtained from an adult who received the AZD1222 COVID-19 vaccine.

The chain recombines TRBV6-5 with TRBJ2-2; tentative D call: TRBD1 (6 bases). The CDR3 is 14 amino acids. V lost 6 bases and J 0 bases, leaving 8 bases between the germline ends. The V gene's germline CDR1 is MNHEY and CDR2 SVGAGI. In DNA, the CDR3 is TGTGCCAGCAGGGCAGGGGCGAACACCGGGGAGCTGTTTTTT. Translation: CASRAGANTGELFF.

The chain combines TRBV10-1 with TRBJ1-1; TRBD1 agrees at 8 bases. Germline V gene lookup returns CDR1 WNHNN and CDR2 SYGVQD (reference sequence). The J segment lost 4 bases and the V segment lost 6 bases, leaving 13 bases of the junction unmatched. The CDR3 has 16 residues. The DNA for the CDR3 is TGCGCCAGCAGCCCTTCAAGTGACAGGGGTCTCACTGAAGCTTTCTTT. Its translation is CASSPSSDRGLTEAFF.

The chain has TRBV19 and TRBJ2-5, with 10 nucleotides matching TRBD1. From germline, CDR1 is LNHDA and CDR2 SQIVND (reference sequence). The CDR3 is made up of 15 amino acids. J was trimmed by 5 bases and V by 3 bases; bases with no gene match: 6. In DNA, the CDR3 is TGTGCCAGTAGTATCAAGGGACAGGGGTCGGAGACCCAGTACTTC. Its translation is CASSIKGQGSETQYF.

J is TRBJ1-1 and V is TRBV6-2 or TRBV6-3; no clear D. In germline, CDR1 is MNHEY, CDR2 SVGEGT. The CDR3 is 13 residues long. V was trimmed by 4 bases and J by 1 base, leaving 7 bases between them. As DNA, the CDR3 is TGTGCCAGCAGTTTTAGGGAGAACACTGAAGCTTTCTTT. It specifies CASSFRENTEAFF.

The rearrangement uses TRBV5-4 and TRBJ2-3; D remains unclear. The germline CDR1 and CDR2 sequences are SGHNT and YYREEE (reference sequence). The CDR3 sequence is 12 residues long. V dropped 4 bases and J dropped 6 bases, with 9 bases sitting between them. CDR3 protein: CASSPWKDTQYF. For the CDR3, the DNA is TGTGCCAGCAGCCCTTGGAAGGATACGCAGTATTTT.

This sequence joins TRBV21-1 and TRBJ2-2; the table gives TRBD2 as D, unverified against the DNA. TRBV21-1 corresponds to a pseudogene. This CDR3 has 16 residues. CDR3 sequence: CASTLSAGGPTGELFF. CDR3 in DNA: TGTGCCAGCACCCTATCGGCGGGAGGGCCCACCGGGGAGCTGTTTTTT.

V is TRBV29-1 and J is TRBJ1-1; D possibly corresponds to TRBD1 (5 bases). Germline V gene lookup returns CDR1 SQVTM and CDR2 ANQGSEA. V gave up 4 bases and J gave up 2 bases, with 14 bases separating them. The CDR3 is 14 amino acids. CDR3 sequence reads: CSVVSWGLNTEAFF. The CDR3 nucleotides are TGCAGCGTTGTTTCGTGGGGACTTAACACTGAAGCTTTCTTT.

This CDR3 is CASSRGDRTEAFF. CDR3 nucleotides: TGTGCCAGCAGTCGAGGGGATAGGACTGAAGCTTTCTTT. The rearrangement joins TRBV2 to TRBJ1-1; D is possibly TRBD1 (5 bases). Germline lookup yields CDR1 SNHLY and CDR2 FYNNEI. The V and J ends lost 5 bases and 5 bases respectively, with 12 bases between them. This CDR3 is built from 13 residues.

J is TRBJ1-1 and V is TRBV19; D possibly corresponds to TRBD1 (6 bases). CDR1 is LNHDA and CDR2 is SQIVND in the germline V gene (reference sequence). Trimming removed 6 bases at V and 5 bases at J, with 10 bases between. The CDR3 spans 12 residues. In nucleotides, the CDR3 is TGTGCCAGTAGGTCAGGGGTTACTGAAGCTTTCTTT. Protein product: CASRSGVTEAFF.

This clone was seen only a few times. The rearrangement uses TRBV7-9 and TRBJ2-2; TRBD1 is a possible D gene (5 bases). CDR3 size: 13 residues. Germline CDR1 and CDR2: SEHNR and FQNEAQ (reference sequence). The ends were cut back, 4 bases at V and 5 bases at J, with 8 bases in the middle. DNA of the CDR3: TGTGCCAGCAGCTGGTCAGGGACCGGGGAGCTGTTTTTT. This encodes CASSWSGTGELFF.

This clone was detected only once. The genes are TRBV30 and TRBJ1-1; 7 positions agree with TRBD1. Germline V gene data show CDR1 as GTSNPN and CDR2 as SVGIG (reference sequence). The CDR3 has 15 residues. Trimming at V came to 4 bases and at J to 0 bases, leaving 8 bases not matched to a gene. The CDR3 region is CAWTPKGQLNTEAFF. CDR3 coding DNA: TGTGCCTGGACTCCGAAGGGACAGTTGAACACTGAAGCTTTCTTT.

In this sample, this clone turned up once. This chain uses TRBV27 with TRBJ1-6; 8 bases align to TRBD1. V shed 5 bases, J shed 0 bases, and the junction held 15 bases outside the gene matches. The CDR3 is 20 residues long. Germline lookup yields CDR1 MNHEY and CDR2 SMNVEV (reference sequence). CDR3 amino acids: CASSRTRTGISSSYNSPLHF. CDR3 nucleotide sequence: TGTGCCAGCAGTCGTACCAGGACAGGGATATCTAGCTCCTATAATTCACCCCTCCACTTT.